This T cell receptor beta chain was sequenced during a study of shared clonotypes between healthy human individuals. A single count supports this clone. Other DNA sequences in this sample translate to the same CDR3. Trimming removed 3 bases at V and 5 bases at J, with 13 bases between. The CDR3 is 13 amino acids. Germline lookup yields CDR1 SQVTM and CDR2 ANQGSEA. The method was immunoSEQ multiplex PCR; TCRdb's version includes in-frame clones alone and lacks a portion of them. The sample contains under 600,000 clones, approximately 79% of which appear only once. The chain links TRBV29-1 to TRBJ2-5; D assignment may be TRBD1 or TRBD2 (5 bases each). This sequence was found in a woman aged 40 to 50 in good health. Some clones in this sample may be carry-over from other donors' samples. The sequencing input was PBMCs. CDR3 protein: CSVEGTGRETQYF. The CDR3 DNA follows: TGCAGCGTTGAGGGGACGGGGCGGGAGACCCAGTACTTC.